These T cell receptor beta chains were read from a single sample in a study of T cells in Graves' hyperthyroidism and ophthalmopathy. TCRdb re-called the multiplex PCR reads with MiXCR, one entry per CDR3 protein. Seen here are some 530,000 distinct CDR3 sequences, 20% to 25% observed once, and the top ten hold approximately 49%. The specimen sequenced was blood. These receptors all stem from a woman in her seventies with Graves' ophthalmopathy. The CDR3 runs from the conserved cysteine through the conserved F or W. The D gene is left open where the match is weak. Clone size is not always given. Where it is, it says once, few, many or a class for expanded clones.

j_call v_call clone_size d_call cdr3_aa cdr3_nt
TRBJ2-7 TRBV7-9 - - CASRPAGIPYEQYF TGTGCCAGCAGACCTGCGGGGATCCCCTACGAGCAGTACTTC
TRBJ1-2 TRBV5-4 few - CASSFAGGYTF TGTGCCAGCAGCTTCGCCGGTGGCTACACCTTC
TRBJ2-7 TRBV2 few TRBD2 CASRAGDPVYEQYF TGTGCCAGCAGGGCGGGAGATCCCGTCTACGAGCAGTACTTC
TRBJ2-1 TRBV7-3 many TRBD2 CASSLASGTYNEQFF TGTGCCAGCAGCTTAGCTAGCGGGACCTACAATGAGCAGTTCTTC
TRBJ2-1 TRBV20-1 few - CSALGFVVSYNEQFF TGCAGTGCCTTAGGGTTTGTGGTCTCCTACAATGAGCAGTTCTTC
TRBJ2-1 TRBV11-3 - TRBD2 CASSLRSGRVNEQFF TGTGCCAGCAGCTTACGTTCGGGGAGGGTGAATGAGCAGTTCTTC
TRBJ2-1 TRBV5-6 few - CASSFPGRTNNEQFF TGTGCCAGCAGCTTTCCCGGGAGAACAAACAATGAGCAGTTCTTC
TRBJ2-7 TRBV12-3/TRBV12-4 many - CASSLGVAYEQYF TGTGCCAGCAGTTTGGGCGTGGCCTACGAGCAGTACTTC
TRBJ2-3 TRBV11-2 many TRBD2 CASSSWTAGPSGRAADTQYF TGTGCCAGCAGCTCCTGGACGGCAGGACCTAGCGGGAGGGCCGCAGATACGCAGTATTTT
TRBJ2-3 TRBV11-1 - TRBD1 CASSSQGWDTQYF TGTGCCAGCAGCTCACAGGGGTGGGATACGCAGTATTTT
TRBJ1-1 TRBV20-1 many - CSARAFTGSLLSHTEAFF TGCAGTGCTAGAGCCTTTACAGGGTCGCTTCTCTCGCACACTGAAGCTTTCTTT
TRBJ2-7 TRBV27 - TRBD2 CASRIEFREASPYEQYF TGTGCCAGCAGAATCGAGTTCCGGGAGGCGTCACCCTACGAGCAGTACTTC
TRBJ2-3 TRBV2 many - CASSARNTDTQYF TGTGCCAGCTCCGCCAGAAACACAGATACGCAGTATTTT
TRBJ2-7 TRBV28 - TRBD1 CASSLPGTASEQYF TGTGCCAGCAGTTTACCTGGGACAGCCTCAGAGCAGTACTTC
TRBJ2-1 TRBV7-2 many - CASSFGDAYNEQFF TGTGCCAGCAGCTTCGGGGACGCCTACAATGAGCAGTTCTTC
TRBJ2-3 TRBV20-1 few TRBD1 CSASSRDRQVDTQYF TGCAGTGCTTCCTCTCGGGACAGGCAGGTCGATACGCAGTATTTT
TRBJ2-5 TRBV3-1 - TRBD1 CASSRQGPQETQYF TGTGCCAGCAGTCGACAGGGGCCTCAAGAGACCCAGTACTTC
TRBJ2-7 TRBV19 - TRBD1 CASSIGTGGAEQYF TGTGCCAGTAGTATCGGAACAGGGGGCGCCGAGCAGTACTTC
TRBJ2-1 TRBV6-2/TRBV6-3 - TRBD2 CASSLLAEVHNEQFF TGTGCCAGCAGTTTACTAGCGGAGGTCCACAATGAGCAGTTCTTC
TRBJ2-7 TRBV25-1 - TRBD2 CASSSSGGSYEQCF TGTGCCAGCAGTTCTAGCGGGGGGTCCTACGAGCAGTGCTTC
TRBJ2-7 TRBV29-1 - - CSVAPSGRFGEQYF TGCAGCGTTGCCCCCTCGGGGCGTTTCGGCGAGCAGTACTTC
TRBJ2-1 TRBV29-1 many - CSAWSSYNEQFF TGCAGCGCCTGGAGCTCCTACAATGAGCAGTTCTTC
TRBJ1-3 TRBV6-5 - - CASSYSTTATSGNTIYF TGTGCCAGCAGTTATTCCACGACGGCGACCTCTGGAAACACCATATATTTT
TRBJ2-7 TRBV2 many - CASSPRTAGEQYF TGTGCCAGCAGCCCCCGGACAGCCGGGGAGCAGTACTTC
TRBJ1-4 TRBV7-9 few TRBD1 CASSKNRGGTNEKLFF TGTGCCAGCAGCAAAAACAGGGGGGGAACTAATGAAAAACTGTTTTTT
TRBJ2-7 TRBV19 - - CASSKGGISYEQYF TGTGCCAGTAGTAAGGGCGGCATTTCCTACGAGCAGTACTTC
TRBJ1-1 TRBV7-2 many - CATHRGGNTEAFF TGTGCCACCCACCGGGGGGGGAACACTGAAGCTTTCTTT
TRBJ2-7 TRBV7-9 many TRBD1 CASSFDRGEQYF TGTGCCAGCAGCTTCGACAGGGGCGAGCAGTACTTC
TRBJ1-1 TRBV6-1 - - CASSAMNTEAFF TGTGCCAGCAGTGCTATGAACACTGAAGCTTTCTTT
TRBJ2-5 TRBV20-1 few - CSARDLGRGPETQYF TGCAGTGCTAGAGATTTGGGCCGCGGTCCAGAGACCCAGTACTTC
TRBJ2-5 TRBV4-3 few - CASSQDHGETQYF TGCGCCAGCAGCCAAGATCATGGGGAGACCCAGTACTTC
TRBJ2-1 TRBV6-1 few TRBD2 CASRETSGLNNEQFF TGTGCCAGCAGGGAGACTAGCGGTCTAAACAATGAGCAGTTCTTC
TRBJ2-3 TRBV9 - TRBD2 CASSVAVAGGPYTQYF TGTGCCAGCAGCGTAGCGGTGGCGGGAGGGCCTTATACGCAGTATTTT
TRBJ2-7 TRBV5-1 - TRBD1 CASSLDPAGTAFLRGQYF TGCGCCAGCAGCTTGGACCCCGCCGGGACAGCGTTTCTACGAGGGCAGTACTTC
TRBJ1-2 TRBV30 - - CAWSPGQNYGYTF TGTGCCTGGAGCCCCGGGCAGAACTATGGCTACACCTTC
TRBJ2-7 TRBV29-1 many - CSVEGGGAHEQYF TGCAGCGTTGAAGGTGGAGGGGCCCACGAGCAGTACTTC
TRBJ1-5 TRBV4-1 - - CASSQDFAGKANQPQHF TGCGCCAGCAGCCAAGATTTTGCAGGGAAGGCGAATCAGCCCCAGCATTTT
TRBJ1-3 TRBV7-8 - - CASSLGQGKRSGNTIYF TGTGCCAGCAGCTTAGGGCAGGGGAAACGCTCTGGAAACACCATATATTTT
TRBJ2-5 TRBV5-1 - TRBD2 CASSPGLVGETQYF TGCGCCAGCAGCCCTGGACTAGTGGGAGAGACCCAGTACTTC
TRBJ2-1 TRBV4-3 - TRBD1 CASSSQGTDEQFF TGCGCCAGCAGCTCACAGGGGACGGATGAGCAGTTCTTC
TRBJ1-3 TRBV18 few - CASSPEVLSSGNTIYF TGTGCCAGCTCACCAGAAGTCCTGAGCTCTGGAAACACCATATATTTT
TRBJ1-3 TRBV27 - - CASSPNPPGGSGNTIYF TGTGCCAGCAGTCCTAATCCCCCGGGAGGCTCTGGAAACACCATATATTTT
TRBJ2-7 TRBV20-1 - - CSASRHTPYEQYF TGCAGTGCTAGCAGGCACACACCCTACGAGCAGTACTTC
TRBJ2-4 TRBV19 - - CASSKGVLAKNIQYF TGTGCCAGTAGTAAAGGGGTTTTAGCCAAAAACATTCAGTACTTC
TRBJ2-7 TRBV6-1 - - CASSRRQAHEQYF TGTGCCAGCAGTAGAAGACAGGCCCACGAGCAGTACTTC
TRBJ2-3 TRBV20-1 - - CSARSGATDTQYF TGCAGTGCTAGGAGTGGGGCCACAGATACGCAGTATTTT
TRBJ2-1 TRBV7-3 - - CASSLYTLTEQFF TGTGCCAGCAGCCTATATACTCTAACCGAGCAGTTCTTC
TRBJ2-7 TRBV7-9 few TRBD1 CASSLGRTGGYEQYF TGTGCCAGCAGCTTAGGTCGAACAGGGGGCTACGAGCAGTACTTC
TRBJ2-2 TRBV12-3/TRBV12-4 - TRBD2 CASSHTSGSFGELFF TGTGCCAGCAGCCACACTAGCGGGAGTTTCGGGGAGCTGTTTTTT
TRBJ2-1 TRBV3-1 few TRBD2 CASSQGWRGNEQFF TGTGCCAGCAGCCAAGGCTGGCGGGGGAATGAGCAGTTCTTC
TRBJ2-1 TRBV12-3/TRBV12-4 once TRBD1 CASRPGTGVANEQFF TGTGCCAGCAGACCCGGGACAGGGGTAGCAAATGAGCAGTTCTTC
TRBJ1-2 TRBV7-8 - - CASSLAVGSYYGYTF TGTGCCAGCAGCTTAGCTGTGGGATCTTATTATGGCTACACCTTC
TRBJ2-1 TRBV5-1 - TRBD2 CASSLAGTTRGNEQFF TGCGCCAGCAGCTTGGCCGGGACTACTCGGGGCAATGAGCAGTTCTTC
TRBJ2-1 TRBV12-3/TRBV12-4 many - CASTPGRSVDEQFF TGTGCCAGCACCCCCGGGCGCTCGGTGGATGAGCAGTTCTTC
TRBJ2-3 TRBV6-2/TRBV6-3 - TRBD1 CASSHRQGPDTQYF TGTGCCAGCAGCCACAGACAGGGTCCAGATACGCAGTATTTT
TRBJ1-6 TRBV27 - TRBD1 CASATGAFTSPLHF TGTGCCAGCGCGACAGGGGCCTTCACTTCACCCCTCCACTTT
TRBJ2-5 TRBV2 - - CASRLRVYQEAQYF TGTGCCAGCAGACTCCGCGTGTACCAAGAGGCCCAGTACTTC
TRBJ2-5 TRBV7-8 few TRBD1 CASSLPISGGRETQYF TGTGCCAGCAGCCTTCCCATCTCAGGGGGCAGGGAGACCCAGTACTTC
TRBJ1-1 TRBV6-1 many TRBD1 CASRGQGFFTEAFF TGTGCCAGCAGAGGACAGGGATTCTTCACTGAAGCTTTCTTT